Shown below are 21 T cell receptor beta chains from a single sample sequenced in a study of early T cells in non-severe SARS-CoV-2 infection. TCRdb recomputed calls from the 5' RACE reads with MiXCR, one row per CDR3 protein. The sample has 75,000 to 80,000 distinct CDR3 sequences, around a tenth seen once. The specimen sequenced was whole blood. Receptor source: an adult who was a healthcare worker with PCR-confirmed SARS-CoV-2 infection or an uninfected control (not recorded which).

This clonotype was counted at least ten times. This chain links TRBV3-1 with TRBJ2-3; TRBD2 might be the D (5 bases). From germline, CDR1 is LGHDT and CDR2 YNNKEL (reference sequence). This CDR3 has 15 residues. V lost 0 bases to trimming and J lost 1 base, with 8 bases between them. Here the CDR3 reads CASSQDGSGTDTQYF. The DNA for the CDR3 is TGTGCCAGCAGCCAAGATGGGAGCGGCACAGATACGCAGTATTTT.

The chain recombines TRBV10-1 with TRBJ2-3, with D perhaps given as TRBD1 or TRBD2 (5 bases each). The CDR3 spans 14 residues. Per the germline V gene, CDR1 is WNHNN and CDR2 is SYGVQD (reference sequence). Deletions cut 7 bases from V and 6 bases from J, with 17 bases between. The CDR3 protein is CASMVRDPLDTQYF. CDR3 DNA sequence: TGCGCCAGCATGGTCCGGGACCCTCTGGATACGCAGTATTTT.

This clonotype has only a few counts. The CDR3 DNA sequence: TGCAGTGCTAGGAGCGGGAGTATTAGCACCGGGGAGCTGTTTTTT. It translates to CSARSGSISTGELFF. The J gene is TRBJ2-2, the V gene TRBV20-1; 8 bases match TRBD2. Germline V gives CDR1 DFQATT, CDR2 SNEGSKA (reference sequence). The ends lost 3 bases at V and 4 bases at J; junction bases unmatched: 7. This CDR3 comprises 15 residues.

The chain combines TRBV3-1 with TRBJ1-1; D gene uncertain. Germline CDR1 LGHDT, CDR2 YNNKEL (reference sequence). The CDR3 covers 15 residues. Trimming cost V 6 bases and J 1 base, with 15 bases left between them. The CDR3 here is CASSPSAGRNTEAFF. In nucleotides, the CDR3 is TGTGCCAGCAGTCCTAGCGCAGGACGGAACACTGAAGCTTTCTTT.

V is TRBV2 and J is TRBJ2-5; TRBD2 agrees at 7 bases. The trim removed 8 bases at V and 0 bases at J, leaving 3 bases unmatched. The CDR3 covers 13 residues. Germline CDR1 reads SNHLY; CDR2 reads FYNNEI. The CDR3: CASAGDYQETQYF. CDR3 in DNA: TGTGCCAGCGCGGGGGACTACCAAGAGACCCAGTACTTC.

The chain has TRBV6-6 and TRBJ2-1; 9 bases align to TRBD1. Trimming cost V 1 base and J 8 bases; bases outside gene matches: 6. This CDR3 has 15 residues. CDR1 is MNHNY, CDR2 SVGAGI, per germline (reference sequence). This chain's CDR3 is CASSYWDREFDEQFF. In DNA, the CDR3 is TGTGCCAGCAGTTACTGGGACAGGGAGTTTGATGAGCAGTTCTTC.

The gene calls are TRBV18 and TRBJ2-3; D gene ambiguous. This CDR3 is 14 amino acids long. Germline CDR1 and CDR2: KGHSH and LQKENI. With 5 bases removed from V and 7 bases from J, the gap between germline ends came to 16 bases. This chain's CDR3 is CASSAPHRPYTQYF. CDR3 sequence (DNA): TGTGCCAGCTCAGCTCCTCACCGCCCATATACGCAGTATTTT.

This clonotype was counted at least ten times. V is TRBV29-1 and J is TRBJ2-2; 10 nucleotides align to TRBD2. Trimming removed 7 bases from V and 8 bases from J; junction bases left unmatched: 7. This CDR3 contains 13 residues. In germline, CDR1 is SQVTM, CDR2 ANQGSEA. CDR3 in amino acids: CSAALAGAGELFF. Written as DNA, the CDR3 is TGCAGCGCCGCCCTAGCGGGAGCGGGGGAGCTGTTTTTT.

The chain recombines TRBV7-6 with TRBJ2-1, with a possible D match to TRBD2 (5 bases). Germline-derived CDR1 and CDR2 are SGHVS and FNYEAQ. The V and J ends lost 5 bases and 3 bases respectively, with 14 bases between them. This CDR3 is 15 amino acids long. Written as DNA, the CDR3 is TGTGCCAGCAGCCAGGACTTTGGGATCTACAATGAGCAGTTCTTC. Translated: CASSQDFGIYNEQFF.

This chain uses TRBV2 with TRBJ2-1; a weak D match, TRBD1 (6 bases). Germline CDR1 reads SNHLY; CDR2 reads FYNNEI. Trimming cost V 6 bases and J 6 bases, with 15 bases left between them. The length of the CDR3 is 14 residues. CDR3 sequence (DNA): TGTGCCAGCAGATCCGGGACAACTACCAATGAGCAGTTCTTC. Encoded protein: CASRSGTTTNEQFF.

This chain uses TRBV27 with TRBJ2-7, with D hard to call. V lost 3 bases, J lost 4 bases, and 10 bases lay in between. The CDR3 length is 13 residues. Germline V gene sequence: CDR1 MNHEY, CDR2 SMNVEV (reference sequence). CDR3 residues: CASSFVFGYEQYF. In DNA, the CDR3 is TGTGCCAGCAGTTTTGTATTCGGGTACGAGCAGTACTTC.

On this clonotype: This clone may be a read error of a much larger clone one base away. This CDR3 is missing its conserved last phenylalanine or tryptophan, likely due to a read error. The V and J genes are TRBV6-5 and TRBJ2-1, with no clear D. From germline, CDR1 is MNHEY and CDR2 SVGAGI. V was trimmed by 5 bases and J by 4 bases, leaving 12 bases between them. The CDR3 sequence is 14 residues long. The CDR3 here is CASSTPTRYNEQFS. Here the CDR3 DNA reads TGTGCCAGCAGTACCCCCACTCGTTACAATGAGCAGTTCTCC.

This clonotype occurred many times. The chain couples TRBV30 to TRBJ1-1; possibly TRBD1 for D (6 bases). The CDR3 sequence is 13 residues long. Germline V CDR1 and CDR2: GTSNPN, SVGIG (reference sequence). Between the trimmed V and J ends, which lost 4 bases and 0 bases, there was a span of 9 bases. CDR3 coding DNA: TGTGCCTGGACTTCAGGGGTGAACACTGAAGCTTTCTTT. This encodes CAWTSGVNTEAFF.

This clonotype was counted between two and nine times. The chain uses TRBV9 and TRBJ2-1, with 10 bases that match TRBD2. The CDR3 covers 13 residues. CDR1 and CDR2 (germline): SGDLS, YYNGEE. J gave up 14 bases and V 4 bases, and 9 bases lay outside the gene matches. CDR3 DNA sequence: TGTGCCAGCAGCAACCGACTAGCGGGTGGTGAGTTCTTC. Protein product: CASSNRLAGGEFF.

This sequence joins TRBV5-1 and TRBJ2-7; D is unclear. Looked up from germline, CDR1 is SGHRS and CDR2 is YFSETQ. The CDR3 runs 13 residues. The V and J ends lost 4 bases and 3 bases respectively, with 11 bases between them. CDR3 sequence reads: CASSTVTSYEQYF. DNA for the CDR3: TGCGCCAGCAGCACAGTAACAAGCTACGAGCAGTACTTC.

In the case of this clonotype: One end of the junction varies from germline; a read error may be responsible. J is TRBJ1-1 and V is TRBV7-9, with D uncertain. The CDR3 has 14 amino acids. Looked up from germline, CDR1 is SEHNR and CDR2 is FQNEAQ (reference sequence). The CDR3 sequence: CASSSVLMNTAAFF. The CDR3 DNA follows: TGTGCCAGCAGCTCTGTACTCATGAACACTGCAGCTTTCTTT.

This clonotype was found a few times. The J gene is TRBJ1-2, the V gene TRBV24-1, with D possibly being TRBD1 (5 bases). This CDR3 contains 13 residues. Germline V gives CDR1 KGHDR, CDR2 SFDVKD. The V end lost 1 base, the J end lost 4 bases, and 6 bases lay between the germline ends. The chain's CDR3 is CATSDFGGYGYTF. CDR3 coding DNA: TGTGCCACCAGTGATTTTGGGGGCTATGGCTACACCTTC.

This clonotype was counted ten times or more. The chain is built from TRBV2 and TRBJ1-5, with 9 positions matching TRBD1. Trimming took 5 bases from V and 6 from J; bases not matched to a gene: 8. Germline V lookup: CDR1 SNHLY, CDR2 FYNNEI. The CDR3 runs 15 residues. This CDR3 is CASSPGQGRSQPQHF. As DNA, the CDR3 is TGTGCCAGCAGTCCGGGACAGGGTAGGAGTCAGCCCCAGCATTTT.

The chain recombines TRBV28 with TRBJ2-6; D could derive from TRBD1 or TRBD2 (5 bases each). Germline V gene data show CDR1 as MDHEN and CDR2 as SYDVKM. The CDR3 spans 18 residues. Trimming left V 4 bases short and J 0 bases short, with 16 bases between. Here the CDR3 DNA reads TGTGCCAGCAGTTCACTCGGGACGGCAGGCTCTGGGGCCAACGTCCTGACTTTC. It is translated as CASSSLGTAGSGANVLTF.

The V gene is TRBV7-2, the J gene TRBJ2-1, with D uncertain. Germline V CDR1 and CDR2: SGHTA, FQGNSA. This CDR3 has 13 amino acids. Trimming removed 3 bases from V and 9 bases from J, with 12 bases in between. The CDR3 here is CASSFPNGGEQFF. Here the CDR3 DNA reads TGTGCCAGCAGCTTCCCTAACGGCGGTGAGCAGTTCTTC.

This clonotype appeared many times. Here the CDR3 reads CASSTDVSGNTIYF. The CDR3 DNA is TGTGCCAGCAGCACCGATGTATCTGGAAACACCATATATTTT. The chain has TRBV12-3 or TRBV12-4 and TRBJ1-3; D is ambiguous. The ends were cut back, 6 bases at V and 1 base at J, with 10 bases in the middle. CDR3 length: 14 amino acids.